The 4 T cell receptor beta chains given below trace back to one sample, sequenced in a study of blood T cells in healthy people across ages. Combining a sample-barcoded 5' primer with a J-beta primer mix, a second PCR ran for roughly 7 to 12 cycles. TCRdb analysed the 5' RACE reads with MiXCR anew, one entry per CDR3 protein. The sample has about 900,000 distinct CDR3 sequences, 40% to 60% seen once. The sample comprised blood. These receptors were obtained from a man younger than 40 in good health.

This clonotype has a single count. The CDR3 coding sequence is TGTGCCAGCAGTTTGAATTGGGACAGTTACAATGAGCAGTACTTC. It yields the protein CASSLNWDSYNEQYF. The chain combines TRBV12-3 or TRBV12-4 with TRBJ2-1, with 7 nucleotides matching TRBD1. The J call may be mistaken, given a closer DNA end match to TRBJ2-7. The CDR3 is made up of 15 amino acids.

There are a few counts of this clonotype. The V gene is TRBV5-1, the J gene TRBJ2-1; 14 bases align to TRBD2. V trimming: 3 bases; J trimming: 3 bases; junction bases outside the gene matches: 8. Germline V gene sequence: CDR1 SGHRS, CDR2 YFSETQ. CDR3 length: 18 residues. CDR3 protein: CASSSSGTSGGHYNEQFF. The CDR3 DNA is TGCGCCAGCAGCTCCTCCGGGACTAGCGGGGGCCACTACAATGAGCAGTTCTTC.

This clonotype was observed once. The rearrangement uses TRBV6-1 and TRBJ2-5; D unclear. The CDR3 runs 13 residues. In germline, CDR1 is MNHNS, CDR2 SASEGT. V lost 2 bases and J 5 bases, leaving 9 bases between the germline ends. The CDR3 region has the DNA TGTGCCAGCAGTGAAATTCCCCTTGAGACCCAGTACTTC. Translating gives CASSEIPLETQYF.

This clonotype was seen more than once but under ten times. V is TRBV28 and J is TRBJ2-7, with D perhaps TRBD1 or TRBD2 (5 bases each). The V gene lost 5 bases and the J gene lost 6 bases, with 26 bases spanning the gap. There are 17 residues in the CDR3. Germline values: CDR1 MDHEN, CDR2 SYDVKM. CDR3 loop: CASSPLIGTWAKGEQYF. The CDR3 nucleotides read TGTGCCAGCAGTCCTCTTATTGGGACGTGGGCGAAAGGCGAGCAGTACTTC.